The clone carrying this T cell receptor (beta chain) has only one observation. The antigen is not known. The data originate from a study of blood T cells in healthy people across ages. Findings and limits, study-wide: Compared with aged donors, long-lived donors showed fewer expanded clones, suggesting selection.

Germline V gene lookup returns CDR1 SGHRS and CDR2 YFSETQ. This CDR3 contains 17 residues. Primed by a sample-barcoded 5' primer and a J-beta primer mix, a second PCR proceeded for roughly 6 to 12 cycles. TCRdb reprocessed the 5' RACE reads with MiXCR, giving one entry per CDR3 protein. This sample has around 500,000 distinct CDR3 sequences, with around 48% found just once. This TCR came from a man at least 80 years old in good health. Sample: blood. The chain uses TRBV5-1 and TRBJ2-4; D could derive from TRBD1 or TRBD2 (5 bases each). The J call is doubtful: the DNA matches TRBJ2-7 better. In nucleotides, the CDR3 is TGCGCCAGCAGCTTGTCGAGGCGGCAGGGAGTAACCTACGAGCAGTACTTC. Translating gives CASSLSRRQGVTYEQYF.